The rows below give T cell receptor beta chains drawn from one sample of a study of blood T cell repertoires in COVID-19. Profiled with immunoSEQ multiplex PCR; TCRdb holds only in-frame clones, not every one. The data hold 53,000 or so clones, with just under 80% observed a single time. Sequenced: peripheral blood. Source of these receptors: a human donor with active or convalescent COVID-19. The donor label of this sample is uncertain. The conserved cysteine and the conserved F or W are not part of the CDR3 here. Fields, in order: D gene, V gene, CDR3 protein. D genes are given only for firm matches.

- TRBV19 ASSITSSGGGQPQH
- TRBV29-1 SVESGADTQY
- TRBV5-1 ASSLEGQLNTEAF
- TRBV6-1 ASSEASGGGIGYT
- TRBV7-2 ASREGPGADTQY
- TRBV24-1 ATRAGRAINTEAF
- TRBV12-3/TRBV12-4 ASSQITEAF
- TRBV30 AWSWREQETQY
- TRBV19 ASINQGSNQPQH
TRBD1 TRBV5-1 ASSLEDRVQETQY
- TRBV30 AWNTGSPNTEAF
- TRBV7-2 ASSLGWRNQPQH
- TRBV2 ASMYHQVGGNTIY
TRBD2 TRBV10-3 AISEVTSGTYEQY
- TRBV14 ASSQQTNYGYT
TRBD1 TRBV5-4 ASALKQGAPGGSPLH
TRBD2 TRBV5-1 ASSYRTSGSAAIGETQY
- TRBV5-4 ASSLEGQGRAEAF
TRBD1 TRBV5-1 ASSVQPGQGYEQY
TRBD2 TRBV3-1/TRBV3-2 ASSQGRLAGGGQETQY